What follows are 13 T cell receptor beta chains derived from one specimen sequenced in a study of response to subunit inactivated influenza vaccine. MiXCR, applied by TCRdb to the RT-PCR reads, yields one record per CDR3 protein. The sample yields under 550,000 distinct CDR3 sequences, 6% to 9% seen once. This material consisted of PBMCs from blood, taken around 25 months after vaccination. The receptors here all came from a man between 50 and 69 years old who received an inactivated influenza vaccine.

This clonotype showed up many times. The chain recombines TRBV20-1 with TRBJ2-1; the D is unclear. This CDR3 has 13 amino acids. V lost 6 bases, J lost 4 bases, and 13 bases lay in between. Germline lookup yields CDR1 DFQATT and CDR2 SNEGSKA (reference sequence). The CDR3 is CSADFGPYNEQFF. The CDR3 DNA reads as TGCAGTGCGGATTTTGGACCGTACAATGAGCAGTTCTTC.

This clonotype was seen a few times. The CDR3 nucleotides are TGTGCCAGCAGCAAATCCTATGGGTCGGAGGGCGGAAAGCAAGAGACCCAGTACTTC. As protein: CASSKSYGSEGGKQETQYF. V usage is TRBV21-1 and J usage is TRBJ2-5; no check of the table's D call, TRBD2, against the DNA was made. TRBV21-1 is a listed pseudogene. The CDR3 contains 19 residues.

This clonotype has ten or more counts. The chain combines TRBV7-9 with TRBJ2-1, with 8 bases aligning to TRBD1. The CDR3 has 14 amino acids. Germline V gene sequence: CDR1 SEHNR, CDR2 FQNEAQ (reference sequence). Trimming cost V 6 bases and J 7 bases; bases outside gene matches: 8. The CDR3 sequence: CASRPLTGVNEQFF. DNA for the CDR3: TGTGCCAGCAGACCTTTGACAGGGGTGAATGAGCAGTTCTTC.

This clonotype was counted only a few times. This sequence joins TRBV7-2 and TRBJ2-7; D perhaps matches TRBD1 (6 bases). This CDR3 has 17 amino acids. CDR1 SGHTA and CDR2 FQGNSA come from the germline V gene. The V gene lost 5 bases and the J gene lost 4 bases, with 24 bases spanning the gap. The CDR3 nucleotides are TGTGCCAGCAGCCCCAATAACGGACAGTTCTTTGGGTACGAGCAGTACTTC. This codes for CASSPNNGQFFGYEQYF.

The chain links TRBV29-1 to TRBJ1-1; TRBD1 agrees at 7 bases. V trimming: 7 bases; J trimming: 1 base; junction bases outside the gene matches: 9. The V gene's germline CDR1 is SQVTM and CDR2 ANQGSEA. This CDR3 region has 14 residues. This CDR3 reads CSAIMGTANTEAFF. The CDR3 DNA sequence: TGCAGCGCTATAATGGGGACAGCGAACACTGAAGCTTTCTTT.

This clonotype was detected only a few times. The chain has TRBV6-2 or TRBV6-3 and TRBJ2-7; D is uncertain. V lost 6 bases and J 2 bases, leaving 20 bases between the germline ends. Germline V gene sequence: CDR1 MNHEY, CDR2 SVGEGT. There are 16 residues in the CDR3. CDR3 nucleotide sequence: TGTGCCAGCAGCCGCCGGTCGGGCTTCTTCGCCTACGAGCAGTACTTC. Its protein product is CASSRRSGFFAYEQYF.

The V gene is TRBV18, the J gene TRBJ1-2; TRBD1 matches 8 bases. J gave up 4 bases and V 5 bases, and 9 bases lay outside the gene matches. CDR1 KGHSH and CDR2 LQKENI come from the germline V gene. The CDR3 covers 15 residues. CDR3 loop: CASSSEDRVSYGYTF. As DNA, the CDR3 is TGTGCCAGCTCATCCGAGGACAGGGTTAGCTATGGCTACACCTTC.

This clonotype has a handful of counts. The chain uses TRBV7-9 and TRBJ2-3; D is ambiguous. The CDR3 has 12 amino acids. CDR1 SEHNR and CDR2 FQNEAQ come from the germline V gene (reference sequence). Trimming removed 1 base from V and 10 bases from J, with 9 bases in between. CDR3 nucleotide sequence: TGTGCCAGCAGCTTAGATGTCAGCCCGCAGTATTTT. It translates to CASSLDVSPQYF.

This clonotype was recorded a few times. The J gene is TRBJ2-5, the V gene TRBV5-6; no firm D call. There are 14 residues in the CDR3. Germline V gene sequence: CDR1 SGHDT, CDR2 YYEEEE. The V end lost 2 bases, the J end lost 0 bases, and 8 bases lay between the germline ends. The CDR3 sequence: CASSLATYQETQYF. The DNA for the CDR3 is TGTGCCAGCAGCTTAGCTACATACCAAGAGACCCAGTACTTC. Using reference TRBV5-6 and TRBJ2-5 for the parts outside the CDR3, the full variable domain is DAGVTQSPTHLIKTRGQQVTLRCSPKSGHDTVSWYQQALGQGPQFIFQYYEEEERQRGNFPDRFSGHQFPNYSSELNVNALLLGDSALYLCASSLATYQETQYFGPGTRLLVL.

Only a few counts were recorded for this clonotype. The chain links TRBV20-1 to TRBJ2-7; 8 nucleotides agree with TRBD1. V gave up 6 bases and J gave up 2 bases; unmatched junction bases: 9. Germline V gene data show CDR1 as DFQATT and CDR2 as SNEGSKA (reference sequence). The length of the CDR3 is 14 residues. This chain's CDR3 is CSAEFPGQAYEQYF. The CDR3 DNA follows: TGCAGTGCAGAATTCCCGGGACAGGCCTACGAGCAGTACTTC.

This clonotype was picked up many times. The chain carries TRBV5-1 and TRBJ2-3; D ambiguous. This CDR3 spans 13 amino acids. V gave up 5 bases and J gave up 5 bases, with 12 bases separating them. CDR1 SGHRS and CDR2 YFSETQ come from the germline V gene. CDR3 in amino acids: CASSPGSRDTQYF. DNA for the CDR3: TGCGCCAGCAGTCCTGGATCCAGAGATACGCAGTATTTT.

This rearrangement joins TRBV3-1 to TRBJ1-2; a possible D gene is TRBD1 (6 bases). CDR3 length: 13 residues. CDR1 is LGHDT, CDR2 YNNKEL, per germline (reference sequence). Trimming left V 1 base short and J 7 bases short, with 10 bases between. The DNA of the CDR3 is TGTGCCAGCAGCCAAGTTACAGGGCTTGGCTACACCTTC. Its protein is CASSQVTGLGYTF.

This clonotype was observed a handful of times. This rearrangement joins TRBV27 to TRBJ1-2, with 7 bases lining up with TRBD1. V gave up 2 bases and J gave up 8 bases; unmatched junction bases: 8. CDR3 length: 14 residues. Germline lookup yields CDR1 MNHEY and CDR2 SMNVEV (reference sequence). This CDR3 reads CASSLDRARGGYTF. The CDR3 coding sequence is TGTGCCAGCAGTTTAGACAGGGCTCGAGGAGGCTACACCTTC.